Below are 16 T cell receptor beta chains sequenced from a single sample in a study of T cells after yellow fever vaccination. TCRdb redid the calling of the 5' RACE reads with MiXCR, one entry per CDR3 protein. The table lists 300,000 or so distinct CDR3 sequences, over 10% of them singletons. The sequenced sample was CD4+ T cells sorted from PBMCs, obtained 45 days after the yellow fever booster vaccination. All receptors derive from a man between 25 and 39 years old who received the YFV17D yellow fever vaccine.

This clonotype was counted only a few times. This sequence joins TRBV24-1 and TRBJ2-4; 12 nucleotides align to TRBD2. Germline V gene lookup returns CDR1 KGHDR and CDR2 SFDVKD. Losses at the gene ends were 1 base for V and 0 bases for J; bases not matched to a gene: 15. The CDR3 spans 22 residues. CDR3 amino acids: CATSDLTQQGLAGGSAKNIQYF. Written as DNA, the CDR3 is TGTGCCACCAGTGATTTAACTCAGCAGGGGCTAGCGGGAGGGTCAGCCAAAAACATTCAGTACTTC.

This clonotype has more than one count but fewer than ten. The V call is TRBV6-5, the J call TRBJ2-1, with 13 bases that match TRBD2. After removal of 0 bases from V and 7 bases from J, the junction contained 3 bases not matched to a gene. This CDR3 has 16 residues. Per the germline V gene, CDR1 is MNHEY and CDR2 is SVGAGI. The CDR3 region is CASSYSTSGGWNEQFF. The CDR3 region has the DNA TGTGCCAGCAGTTACTCGACTAGCGGGGGGTGGAATGAGCAGTTCTTC.

This clonotype was seen more than once but under ten times. The chain links TRBV27 to TRBJ1-5, with TRBD1 identical over 11 bases. J was trimmed by 2 bases and V by 6 bases; bases with no gene match: 15. This CDR3 is 19 amino acids long. Per germline, CDR1 MNHEY and CDR2 SMNVEV (reference sequence). CDR3 residues: CASSPGLGQGGFGNQPQHF. The CDR3 bases are TGTGCCAGCAGCCCAGGATTGGGACAGGGGGGCTTTGGCAATCAGCCCCAGCATTTT.

The sample holds a few counts of this clonotype. The rearrangement links TRBV6-4 to TRBJ2-2; D is unclear. This CDR3 region has 15 residues. Germline V CDR1 and CDR2: MRHNA, SNTAGT. V lost 10 bases and J lost 0, with 15 bases in between. CDR3 in DNA: TGTGCCACGCGAGCGCAGCCATCGAACACCGGGGAGCTGTTTTTT. Its protein is CATRAQPSNTGELFF.

The DNA of the CDR3 is TGTGCCAGCACCCACGGGCAATACACAGATACGCAGTATTTT. Translated: CASTHGQYTDTQYF. The gene calls are TRBV6-1 and TRBJ2-3; D gene ambiguous. Per germline, CDR1 MNHNS and CDR2 SASEGT. There are 14 residues in the CDR3. V shed 7 bases and J shed 2 bases, with 13 bases lying between them.

This clonotype has only a few counts. The chain is built from TRBV20-1 and TRBJ2-5; 7 bases line up with TRBD1. The V gene's germline CDR1 is DFQATT and CDR2 SNEGSKA (reference sequence). The CDR3 runs to 15 residues. The junction had 7 bases not matched to a gene; V was cut back by 1 base and J by 2 bases. This chain's CDR3 is CSARGGQASQETQYF. CDR3 DNA: TGCAGTGCTAGAGGAGGACAGGCTTCTCAAGAGACCCAGTACTTC.

The V gene is TRBV6-2 or TRBV6-3, the J gene TRBJ2-2; D might be TRBD2 (5 bases). CDR3 length equals 15 residues. The V and J ends lost 6 bases and 7 bases respectively, with 18 bases between them. Germline V lookup: CDR1 MNHEY, CDR2 SVGEGT. The CDR3 DNA sequence: TGTGCCAGCAGAGAGGGCACGGAACGACTCGGGGAGCTGTTTTTT. Its protein is CASREGTERLGELFF.

This clonotype showed up just a few times. The chain combines TRBV15 with TRBJ1-1; D call uncertain. The CDR3 sequence is 13 residues long. The V end was cut by 3 bases, the J end by 0 bases, with 5 bases between. Germline assignment: CDR1 LNHNV and CDR2 YYDKDF (reference sequence). CDR3 in amino acids: CATSSILNTEAFF. In DNA form, the CDR3 reads TGTGCCACCAGCAGTATACTGAACACTGAAGCTTTCTTT.

This clonotype has a count of ten or more. The junction and the germline gene differ at one end; a read error may be behind it. The chain is built from TRBV5-1 and TRBJ2-5; D is undetermined. Germline lookup yields CDR1 SGHRS and CDR2 YFSETQ. The CDR3 sequence is 13 residues long. The CDR3 bases are TGTGCCAGCAGCTTGGTTGGTCAAGAGACCCAGTACTTC. As protein: CASSLVGQETQYF.

The gene calls are TRBV4-2 and TRBJ2-7, with 9 positions matching TRBD2. Germline V gene sequence: CDR1 LGHNA, CDR2 YNFKEQ. The CDR3 is 15 amino acids. V shed 3 bases and J 4 bases; nucleotides not matched to a gene: 7. Here the CDR3 DNA reads TGTGCCAGCAGCCAGGCGACTAGCGGAGAGTACGAGCAGTACTTC. Translated, it gives CASSQATSGEYEQYF.

This rearrangement joins TRBV12-3 or TRBV12-4 to TRBJ2-7; D remains ambiguous. With 5 bases removed from V and 0 bases from J, the gap between germline ends came to 11 bases. The CDR3 covers 14 residues. In DNA, the CDR3 is TGTGCCAGCAGTCCCCTGAGAGGCTCCTACGAGCAGTACTTC. The encoded protein is CASSPLRGSYEQYF.

This clonotype was picked up many times. The V gene is TRBV3-1, the J gene TRBJ2-1; no clear D. Germline values: CDR1 LGHDT, CDR2 YNNKEL (reference sequence). Trimming pared 1 base from V and 6 bases from J, leaving 4 bases between. This CDR3 comprises 12 residues. CDR3 DNA sequence: TGTGCCAGCAGCCAAGTCTCCAATGAGCAGTTCTTC. This translates into CASSQVSNEQFF.

In its sample, this clonotype was seen a few times. CDR3 loop: CASSYGRWTSTDTQYF. The CDR3 bases are TGTGCCAGCAGTTACGGGAGGTGGACCAGCACAGATACGCAGTATTTT. The J gene is TRBJ2-3, the V gene TRBV6-5; TRBD2 is a possible D gene (6 bases). V lost 2 bases and J lost 0, with 12 bases in between. The CDR3 runs to 16 residues. CDR1 is MNHEY and CDR2 is SVGAGI in the germline V gene.

This clonotype has more than one count but fewer than ten. The chain has TRBV5-1 and TRBJ2-1; tentative D call: TRBD2 (6 bases). The CDR3 has 15 residues. Trimming left V 4 bases short and J 6 bases short, with 17 bases between. The germline V gene has CDR1 SGHRS and CDR2 YFSETQ. CDR3 sequence (DNA): TGCGCCAGCAGCACCGATTCGGGACTCTTCAATGAGCAGTTCTTC. Its translation is CASSTDSGLFNEQFF.

The rearrangement uses TRBV20-1 and TRBJ1-2, with a tentative D call TRBD1 (5 bases). The CDR3 runs to 13 residues. Trimming stripped 7 bases from V and 2 bases from J, with 14 bases between. Germline V gene data show CDR1 as DFQATT and CDR2 as SNEGSKA (reference sequence). The CDR3 bases are TGCAGTGGCTGGGACGAAGAGAACTATGGCTACACCTTC. It yields the protein CSGWDEENYGYTF.

The table lists this clonotype with a few counts. This rearrangement joins TRBV7-8 to TRBJ2-1; D possibly corresponds to TRBD2 (6 bases). This CDR3 region has 13 residues. Trimming took off 5 bases at V and 13 bases at J, with 18 bases between the two ends. Germline values: CDR1 SGHVS, CDR2 FQNEAQ. This CDR3 reads CASSLPNLADQFF. The DNA of the CDR3 is TGTGCCAGCAGCCTCCCCAATTTAGCGGACCAGTTCTTC.